Listed here is a single T cell receptor beta chain. Its antigen specificity is not known. No base quality values were provided; no much bigger clone lies one nucleotide off. The sample is drawn from a study of T-cell reconstitution after alpha-beta-depleted transplantation in children (dated by TCRdb to about 2016). About the full investigation: The study quantitatively tracked T-cell immune reconstitution after TCRalphabeta/CD19-depleted allogeneic hematopoietic cell transplantation in children using TCR repertoire profiling.

The sample's treatment or condition label, decoded: allogeneic hematopoietic cell transplantation with graft depleted of TCRalphabeta T cells and CD19 B cells. The children who served as transplant recipients had been given grafts of TCRalphabeta/CD19-depleted allogeneic hematopoietic cells. To prepare the library, PCR was applied. TCRdb names Illumina HiSeq 2500 as the instrument used. Molecular barcoding was employed in the preparation of TCR libraries, with unique molecular identifiers being used to normalize TCRbeta repertoire quantification. Using fastp trimming at Q25 and MiXCR clonotype assembly, TCRdb reanalyzed the public sequencing data and kept in-frame beta chains. CDR3 protein duplicates are merged, each entry listing the most common genes and DNA. The sample table contains under 850,000 distinct CDR3 sequences; only one count was recorded for around 13% of them. In total, the top ten clones hold about 0.79% of the sample.

The research as a whole found: The frequencies of hyperexpanded clones fell over the following months, and after one year, T-cell counts and TCRbeta diversity were mostly attributed to newly produced T cells. In some patients, the high TCRbeta diversity seen at day 60 was put down to recipient T cells and intrathymic progenitors that had survived conditioning. The apparently early alphabetaT-cell count recovery about two months after transplant was reportedly dependent on only several hundred rapidly expanded clones derived from non-depleted graft cells.

Counted from cysteine to phenylalanine, this CDR3 has 15 amino acids. The retained sequence is limited to the CDR3, 45 bases, with the frame set at the first base. The germline V gene supplies CDR1 SGHRS and CDR2 YFSETQ. V ends up 6 bases short and J 4 bases short, with an unmatched junction base count of 7. The sequencing here drew on PBMCs, taken before TCRalphabeta/CD19-depleted stem cell transplant. Recombination joined TRBV5-1 with TRBJ2-5, with 12 central nucleotides matching TRBD2. The TCR sequence derives from a girl aged 2 to 10 with congenital amegakaryocytic thrombocytopenia, due to receive a stem cell transplant. The CDR3 reads as follows: CASTATSGSGETQYF. The DNA is as follows: TGCGCCAGCACCGCGACTAGCGGGAGTGGAGAGACCCAGTACTTC. Full variable domain (CDR3 extended with the reference TRBV5-1 and TRBJ2-5 proteins): KAGVTQTPRYLIKTRGQQVTLSCSPISGHRSVSWYQQTPGQGLQFLFEYFSETQRNKGNFPGRFSGRQFSNSRSEMNVSTLELGDSALYLCASTATSGSGETQYFGPGTRLLVL.